Below, 29 T cell receptor beta chains from the same sample are listed, as sequenced in a study of T cells in women clearing cervical HPV infection. Clones were read by immunoSEQ multiplex PCR, and TCRdb kept only the in-frame ones, dropping some. The sample totals 42,000 or so clones. Sequenced: blood buffy coat. The origin of the receptors is a woman between 18 and 70 years old with a cervical HPV16 infection that either progressed to CIN3+ or cleared (not recorded which).

On this clone: The read is 3 residues too short to cover the CDR3 end, so that end is filled in from the germline J gene. This chain joins TRBV6-4 and TRBJ2-2, with 7 bases identical to TRBD1. V was clipped by 5 bases and J by 0 bases; unmatched bases: 3. CDR1 and CDR2 (germline): MRHNA, SNTAGT. The CDR3 loop spans 15 amino acids. The CDR3: CASSPGTANTGELFF. The sequenced CDR3 bases are TGTGCCAGCAGTCCTGGGACAGCGAACACCGGGGAG.

The CDR3 spells CATSRDANRGSPLHF. The CDR3 DNA, read in part, is TGTGCCACCAGCAGAGATGCGAATCGCGGTTCACCC. This chain connects TRBV15 to TRBJ1-6, with D hard to call. The DNA ends 3 residues before the CDR3 does, and the rest of the CDR3 is filled in from the germline J gene. Trimming pared 0 bases from V and 9 bases from J, leaving 12 bases between. This CDR3 region has 15 residues. CDR1 is LNHNV, CDR2 YYDKDF, per germline (reference sequence). The variable domain in full, with the rest retrieved from reference TRBV15 and TRBJ1-6, is DAMVIQNPRYQVTQFGKPVTLSCSQTLNHNVMYWYQQKSSQAPKLLFHYYDKDFNNEADTPDNFQSRRPNTSFCFLDIRSPGLGDTAMYLCATSRDANRGSPLHFGNGTRLTVT.

Worth noting for this clone: Sequencing ends 3 residues short of the CDR3 end; the germline J gene provides the rest. This chain joins TRBV10-2 and TRBJ1-1; TRBD1 agrees at 7 bases. V shed 0 bases, J shed 7 bases, and the junction held 5 bases outside the gene matches. Germline assignment: CDR1 WSHSY and CDR2 SAAADI. This CDR3 is built from 14 residues. The sequenced CDR3 bases are TGCGCCAGCAGTGAGTCGGGGGACAGCCGTGAA. Protein sequence: CASSESGDSRE. The CDR3 in full is CASSESGDSREAFF.

A word on this clone: The sequenced fragment ends 3 residues before the CDR3 boundary, so the rest is inferred from the germline J gene. The V call is TRBV19, the J call TRBJ2-6; D gene unclear. This CDR3 contains 16 residues. Deletions cut 1 base from V and 0 bases from J, with 7 bases between. The V gene's germline CDR1 is LNHDA and CDR2 SQIVND (reference sequence). The CDR3 bases that were read are TGTGCCAGTAGTATAGGGCGGATCTCTGGGGCCAACGTC. Translated, it gives CASSIGRISGANV. From start to end, the CDR3 is CASSIGRISGANVLTF. The full variable domain, completed using reference TRBV19 and TRBJ2-6, is DGGITQSPKYLFRKEGQNVTLSCEQNLNHDAMYWYRQDPGQGLRLIYYSQIVNDFQKGDIAEGYSVSREKKESFPLTVTSAQKNPTAFYLCASSIGRISGANVLTFGAGSRLTVL.

Note on this clone: The read halts 3 residues ahead of the CDR3 end, with the missing end drawn from the germline J gene. The chain combines TRBV19 with TRBJ1-2; 7 nucleotides match TRBD1. The V segment lost 3 bases and the J segment 4 bases; nucleotides outside the gene matches: 2. The germline V gene has CDR1 LNHDA and CDR2 SQIVND (reference sequence). The CDR3 is 13 residues long. This CDR3 reads CASSMGDSYGYTF. The part of the CDR3 DNA that was read is TGTGCCAGTAGTATGGGGGACAGCTATGGC.

On this clone itself: The read gets to within 3 residues of the CDR3 end, and the germline J gene fills in the rest. The gene calls are TRBV11-3 and TRBJ1-6; no definite D call. CDR1 is SGHNT and CDR2 is YENEEA in the germline V gene. The ends were cut back, 7 bases at V and 8 bases at J, with 9 bases in the middle. The length of the CDR3 is 12 residues. CDR3 DNA (partial): TGTGCCAGCACCACCTTAGATTCACCC. It encodes CASTTLDSP. The full CDR3 is CASTTLDSPLHF. The full variable domain, rest sourced from reference TRBV11-3 and TRBJ1-6, is EAGVVQSPRYKIIEKKQPVAFWCNPISGHNTLYWYLQNLGQGPELLIRYENEEAVDDSQLPKDRFSAERLKGVDSTLKIQPAELGDSAVYLCASTTLDSPLHFGNGTRLTVT.

In regard to this clone: The CDR3 extends 3 residues past the end of the read, so its final part is completed from the germline J gene. The V and J genes are TRBV19 and TRBJ2-2; D gene uncertain. The CDR3 has 14 residues. From germline, CDR1 is LNHDA and CDR2 SQIVND (reference sequence). Trimming pared 5 bases from V and 0 bases from J, leaving 7 bases between. The chain's CDR3 is CASSDSANTGELFF. The covered CDR3 bases are TGTGCCAGTAGTGACTCCGCGAACACCGGGGAG. The variable domain in full, completed from reference TRBV19 and TRBJ2-2, reads DGGITQSPKYLFRKEGQNVTLSCEQNLNHDAMYWYRQDPGQGLRLIYYSQIVNDFQKGDIAEGYSVSREKKESFPLTVTSAQKNPTAFYLCASSDSANTGELFFGEGSRLTVL.

The CDR3 reads CASSSQTSGATDTQYF. The sequenced CDR3 bases are TGTGCCAGCAGTTCCCAGACTAGTGGGGCTACAGATACG. The chain couples TRBV12-3 or TRBV12-4 to TRBJ2-3, with D perhaps matching TRBD2 (6 bases). Coverage ceases 3 residues before the CDR3 finishes, and the germline J gene fills in the end. Trimming cost V 4 bases and J 3 bases, with 17 bases left between them. The CDR3 runs to 16 residues.

Comment on this clone: Read coverage stops 3 residues before the CDR3 terminus; the germline J gene supplies the remainder. This rearrangement joins TRBV7-9 to TRBJ1-4, with D possibly matching TRBD1 (5 bases). The CDR3 is 15 residues long. V lost 4 bases and J lost 5, with 14 bases in between. Looked up from germline, CDR1 is SEHNR and CDR2 is FQNEAQ (reference sequence). CDR3 in amino acids: CASSSALGGNEKLFF. The DNA read from the CDR3 is TGTGCCAGCAGCTCGGCGTTGGGGGGGAATGAAAAA. The full variable domain, its missing parts supplied by reference TRBV7-9 and TRBJ1-4, is DTGVSQNPRHKITKRGQNVTFRCDPISEHNRLYWYRQTLGQGPEFLTYFQNEAQLEKSRLLSDRFSAERPKGSFSTLEIQRTEQGDSAMYLCASSSALGGNEKLFFGSGTQLSVL.

Comment on this clone: With the read ending 3 residues before the CDR3 end, the germline J gene is used to fill in that end. V gene TRBV5-1 combines with J gene TRBJ1-1; 11 nucleotides match TRBD1. Germline assignment: CDR1 SGHRS and CDR2 YFSETQ. The J segment lost 5 bases and the V segment lost 1 base, leaving 4 bases of the junction unmatched. The CDR3 has 15 residues. CDR3 residues: CASSLMGQGETEAFF. The covered CDR3 bases are TGCGCCAGCAGCTTGATGGGACAGGGGGAAACTGAA.

Regarding this clone: The read finishes 3 residues shy of the CDR3 end, and the germline J gene is used to complete it. The V call is TRBV18, the J call TRBJ2-1; 8 bases match TRBD1. Per germline, CDR1 KGHSH and CDR2 LQKENI. Unmatched junction bases numbered 8, after V lost 3 bases and J lost 4 bases. This CDR3 spans 16 amino acids. CDR3: CASSPLPGQAYNEQFF. Incomplete CDR3 DNA: TGTGCCAGCTCACCGCTGCCGGGACAGGCGTACAATGAG.

Concerning this clone itself: The CDR3 end is not reached by the read, which stops 3 residues before it; the germline J gene fills it in. V usage is TRBV19 and J usage is TRBJ2-1; TRBD2 aligns across 9 bases. The J segment lost 8 bases and the V segment lost 7 bases, leaving 12 bases of the junction unmatched. Germline lookup yields CDR1 LNHDA and CDR2 SQIVND (reference sequence). The CDR3 totals 15 residues. CDR3 DNA, as far as it was read: TGTGCCAGTACCTTGGGCGGGGGGGGCCAATATGAG. It specifies CASTLGGGGQYE. The complete CDR3 reads CASTLGGGGQYEQFF.

As for this clone: The CDR3 extends 3 residues past the end of the read, so its final part is completed from the germline J gene. The rearrangement links TRBV11-3 to TRBJ1-1, with D unresolved. Germline CDR1 reads SGHNT; CDR2 reads YENEEA. The CDR3 consists of 15 residues. V was shortened by 3 bases and J by 2 bases, with 13 bases between the two germline ends. The covered CDR3 bases are TGTGCCAGCAGCTTGGGAGGCGGGAGCAACACTGAA. This codes for CASSLGGGSNTE. The CDR3 reads in full as CASSLGGGSNTEAFF.

For this clone: The read ends 3 residues before the CDR3 terminus; that terminus is restored from the germline J gene. The chain combines TRBV27 with TRBJ2-3, with D possibly matching TRBD1 (6 bases). CDR1 and CDR2 (germline): MNHEY, SMNVEV (reference sequence). This CDR3 comprises 15 residues. V lost 9 bases, J lost 1 base, and 17 bases lay in between. The sequenced part of the CDR3 DNA is TGTGCCAGTTACGACAGGAGCCTTGGCACAGATACG. Amino acids: CASYDRSLGTDT. The CDR3 in its entirety is CASYDRSLGTDTQYF.

A note on this clone: The CDR3 end falls 3 residues outside the read, so it is completed with the germline J gene. This chain links TRBV18 with TRBJ1-1, with 9 bases matching TRBD1. Germline assignment: CDR1 KGHSH and CDR2 LQKENI. CDR3 length: 14 amino acids. J gave up 6 bases and V 4 bases, and 6 bases lay outside the gene matches. CDR3 protein: CASSLGQGRAEAFF. The covered CDR3 bases are TGTGCCAGCTCACTAGGACAGGGGCGGGCTGAA.

CDR3 DNA, as far as it was read: TGTGCCAGCAGCTTAGCGCGAGGGACTAGCGGCTGGGAGACC. Encoded protein: CASSLARGTSGWET. The whole CDR3 protein is CASSLARGTSGWETQYF. This rearrangement joins TRBV7-3 to TRBJ2-5, with 11 bases identical to TRBD2. Read coverage stops 3 residues before the CDR3 terminus; the germline J gene supplies the remainder. The CDR3 sequence is 17 residues long. V lost 2 bases, J lost 5 bases, and 10 bases stayed unmatched. Germline lookup yields CDR1 SGHTA and CDR2 FQGTGA.

For this clone: The CDR3 end falls 3 residues outside the read, so it is completed with the germline J gene. J is TRBJ1-6 and V is TRBV10-2; TRBD1 matches 9 bases. The CDR3 has 17 amino acids. CDR1 is WSHSY, CDR2 SAAADI, per germline. Germline trimming cut 8 bases from V and 4 bases from J; bases unmatched to any gene: 12. The CDR3 here is CASLDRQGQGYNSPLHF. The part of the CDR3 DNA that was read is TGCGCCAGCCTTGACAGACAAGGACAGGGGTATAATTCACCC.

Remarks on this clone: The read ends 3 residues early relative to the CDR3; the germline J gene fills the gap. The rearrangement joins TRBV7-3 to TRBJ1-2; the D is unclear. The V end was cut by 5 bases, the J end by 2 bases, with 12 bases between. This CDR3 has 14 residues. Germline CDR1 and CDR2: SGHTA and FQGTGA. CDR3 protein: CASSRIGRNYGYTF. The part of the CDR3 DNA that was read is TGTGCCAGCAGCCGTATAGGGCGAAACTATGGC.

A word on this clone: Read data end 3 residues before the CDR3 end; the end is taken from the germline J gene. The rearrangement joins TRBV2 to TRBJ1-1; a possible D gene is TRBD1 (6 bases). This CDR3 has 12 amino acids. Trimming removed 6 bases from V and 5 bases from J, with 10 bases in between. Germline assignment: CDR1 SNHLY and CDR2 FYNNEI. The CDR3 loop reads CASRWGQTEAFF. The part of the CDR3 DNA that was read is TGTGCCAGCAGGTGGGGACAAACTGAA.

With regard to this clone: The read halts 3 residues ahead of the CDR3 end, with the missing end drawn from the germline J gene. V usage is TRBV12-3 or TRBV12-4 and J usage is TRBJ1-6, with D maybe TRBD1 (5 bases). The CDR3 covers 15 residues. The ends were cut back, 5 bases at V and 5 bases at J, with 13 bases in the middle. This CDR3 reads CASSSHGGNNSPLHF. CDR3 DNA, as far as it was read: TGTGCCAGCAGTAGCCACGGGGGTAATAATTCACCC.

The CDR3 bases that were read are TGTGCCAGCAGCTTAGGGGCAGTCTACGAG. It translates to CASSLGAVYE. The CDR3 reads in full as CASSLGAVYEQYF. J is TRBJ2-7 and V is TRBV5-6; a possible D gene is TRBD1 (5 bases). With the read ending 3 residues before the CDR3 end, the germline J gene is used to fill in that end. The CDR3 is made up of 13 amino acids. The V gene's germline CDR1 is SGHDT and CDR2 YYEEEE. V was pared by 2 bases and J by 3 bases, with 9 bases between. Complete variable domain (other parts from reference TRBV5-6 and TRBJ2-7): DAGVTQSPTHLIKTRGQQVTLRCSPKSGHDTVSWYQQALGQGPQFIFQYYEEEERQRGNFPDRFSGHQFPNYSSELNVNALLLGDSALYLCASSLGAVYEQYFGPGTRLTVT.

Remarks on this clone: Sequencing ends 3 residues short of the CDR3 end; the germline J gene provides the rest. This chain joins TRBV7-3 and TRBJ1-1; D unclear. The V and J ends lost 1 base and 1 base respectively, with 7 bases between them. The length of the CDR3 is 14 residues. CDR1 SGHTA and CDR2 FQGTGA come from the germline V gene. The covered CDR3 bases are TGTGCCAGCAGCTTAAGTTCCGGGAACACTGAA. Its translation: CASSLSSGNTE. The full CDR3 protein is CASSLSSGNTEAFF.

A note on this clone: With the read ending 3 residues before the CDR3 end, the germline J gene is used to fill in that end. The rearrangement uses TRBV7-6 and TRBJ1-2; TRBD1 agrees at 11 bases. Germline CDR1 SGHVS, CDR2 FNYEAQ. J was trimmed by 6 bases and V by 5 bases; bases with no gene match: 8. The length of the CDR3 is 15 residues. CDR3 loop: CASSTRGQGADGYTF. The sequenced part of the CDR3 DNA is TGTGCCAGCAGCACCCGAGGACAGGGGGCTGATGGC.

With regard to this clone: The CDR3 goes on 3 residues after the read ends, and that part is filled in from the germline J gene. The chain joins TRBV6-1 to TRBJ2-5; maybe TRBD2 (6 bases). The CDR3 extends over 16 amino acids. V lost 0 bases and J lost 2, with 13 bases in between. Per the germline V gene, CDR1 is MNHNS and CDR2 is SASEGT. CDR3: CASSEAQTGVQETQYF. The part of the CDR3 DNA that was read is TGTGCCAGCAGTGAAGCGCAGACGGGGGTGCAAGAGACC.

As concerns this clone: The read ends 3 residues before the CDR3 terminus; that terminus is restored from the germline J gene. J is TRBJ2-1 and V is TRBV19; 8 bases are shared with TRBD1. The CDR3 contains 16 residues. With V trimmed by 0 bases and J by 0 bases, 1 base remained unmatched. Per germline, CDR1 LNHDA and CDR2 SQIVND (reference sequence). The CDR3 spells CASSIDQGASYNEQFF. The part of the CDR3 DNA that was read is TGTGCCAGTAGTATAGATCAGGGGGCCTCCTACAATGAG.

As for this clone: The read ends 3 residues shy of where the CDR3 ends; the end is completed using the germline J gene. This chain connects TRBV5-1 to TRBJ2-1; perhaps TRBD1 as D (6 bases). CDR1 is SGHRS and CDR2 is YFSETQ in the germline V gene. This CDR3 region has 16 residues. V was pared by 3 bases and J by 5 bases, with 18 bases between. The CDR3 protein is CASSSNTGHVNNEQFF. Partial CDR3 DNA: TGCGCCAGCAGCTCTAATACGGGACACGTCAACAATGAG.

Worth noting for this clone: The DNA is omitted, as the CDR3 cannot be located on it reliably, and the CDR3 follows TCRdb's listing. CDR3 in amino acids: CASSRLAASMATPSVQDGYTF. This chain uses TRBV4-2 with TRBJ1-2. The CDR3 is made up of 21 amino acids, end residues included. Germline assignment: CDR1 LGHNA and CDR2 YNFKEQ.

Concerning this clone itself: The CDR3 end falls 3 residues outside the read, so it is completed with the germline J gene. The chain combines TRBV12-3 or TRBV12-4 with TRBJ2-7; possible D gene TRBD1, 6 bases. The CDR3 extends over 12 amino acids. Trimming left V 5 bases short and J 4 bases short, with 9 bases between. This CDR3 reads CASSQTGYEQYF. Partial CDR3 DNA: TGTGCCAGCAGTCAAACAGGGTACGAG.

Concerning this clone: The read falls 3 residues short of the CDR3 end, and the missing part is taken from the germline J gene. This rearrangement joins TRBV2 to TRBJ1-6; tentatively, D is TRBD1 (6 bases). Germline CDR1 SNHLY, CDR2 FYNNEI. The CDR3 spans 13 residues. V shed 6 bases and J shed 10 bases, with 13 bases lying between them. The sequenced CDR3 bases are TGTGCCAGCAGGGCACAGGGTGGCTCACCC. It codes for CASRAQGGSP. The CDR3 in full is CASRAQGGSPLHF.